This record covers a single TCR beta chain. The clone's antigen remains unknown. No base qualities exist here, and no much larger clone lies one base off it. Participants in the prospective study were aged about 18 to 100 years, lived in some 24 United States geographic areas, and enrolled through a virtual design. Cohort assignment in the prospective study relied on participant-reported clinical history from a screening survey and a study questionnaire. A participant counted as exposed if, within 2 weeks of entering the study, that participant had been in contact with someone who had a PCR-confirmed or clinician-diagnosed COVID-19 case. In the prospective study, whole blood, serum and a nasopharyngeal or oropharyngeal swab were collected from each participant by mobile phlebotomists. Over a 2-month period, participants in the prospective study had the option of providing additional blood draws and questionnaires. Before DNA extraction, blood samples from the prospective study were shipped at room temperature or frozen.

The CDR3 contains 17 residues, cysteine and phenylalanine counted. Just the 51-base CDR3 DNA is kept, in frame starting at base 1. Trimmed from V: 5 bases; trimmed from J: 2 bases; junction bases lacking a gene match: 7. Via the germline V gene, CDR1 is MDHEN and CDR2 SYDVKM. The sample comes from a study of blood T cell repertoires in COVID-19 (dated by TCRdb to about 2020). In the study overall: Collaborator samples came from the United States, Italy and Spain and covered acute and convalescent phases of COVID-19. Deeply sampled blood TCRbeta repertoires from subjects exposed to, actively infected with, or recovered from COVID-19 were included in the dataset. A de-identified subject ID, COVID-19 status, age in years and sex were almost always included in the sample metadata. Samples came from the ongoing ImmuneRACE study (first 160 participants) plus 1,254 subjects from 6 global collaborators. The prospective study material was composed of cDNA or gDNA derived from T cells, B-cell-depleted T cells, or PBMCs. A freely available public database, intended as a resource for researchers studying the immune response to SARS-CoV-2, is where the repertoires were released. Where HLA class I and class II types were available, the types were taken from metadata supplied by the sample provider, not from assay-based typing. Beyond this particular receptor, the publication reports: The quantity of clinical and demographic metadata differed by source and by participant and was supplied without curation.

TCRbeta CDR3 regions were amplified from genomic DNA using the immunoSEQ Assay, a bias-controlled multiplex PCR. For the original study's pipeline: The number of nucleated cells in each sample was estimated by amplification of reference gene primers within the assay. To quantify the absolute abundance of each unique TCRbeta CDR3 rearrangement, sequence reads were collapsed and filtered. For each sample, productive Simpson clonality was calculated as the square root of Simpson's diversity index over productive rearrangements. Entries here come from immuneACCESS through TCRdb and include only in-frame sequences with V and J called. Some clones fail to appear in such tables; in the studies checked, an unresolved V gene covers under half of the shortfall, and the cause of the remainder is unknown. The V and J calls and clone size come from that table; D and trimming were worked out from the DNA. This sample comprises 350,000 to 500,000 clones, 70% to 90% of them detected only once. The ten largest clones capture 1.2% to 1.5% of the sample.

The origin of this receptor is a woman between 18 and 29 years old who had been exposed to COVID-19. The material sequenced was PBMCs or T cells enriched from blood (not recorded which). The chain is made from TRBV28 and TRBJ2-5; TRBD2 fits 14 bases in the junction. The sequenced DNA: TGTGCCAGCAGTGGTGGGACTAGCGGGGGCCTACAAGAGACCCAGTACTTC. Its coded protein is CASSGGTSGGLQETQYF.